This is a list of T cell receptor beta chains from one sample in a study of T cell responses to AZD1222 COVID-19 vaccine. The table came from immunoSEQ multiplex PCR; TCRdb's copy has only in-frame clones and leaves some out. Among under 110,000 clones listed, 87% were seen once. The sample in question was peripheral blood, obtained on day 0 of AZD1222 vaccination. The receptors were gathered from an adult in good health. Both conserved end residues are part of each CDR3. A D gene is named only where the DNA matches it firmly. Size values are once, few and many counts, or a class for expanded clones, and some rows have none.

TGCAGCGCCAAAGGACAGAATTCCTACAATGAGCAGTTCTTC CSAKGQNSYNEQFF - - TRBJ2-1 TRBV29-1
TGTGCCTGGAGCCGGACCGCTGCCAGAGAGACCCAGTACTTC CAWSRTAARETQYF - - TRBJ2-5 TRBV30
TGTGCCAGCAGTTTAGGGGAACACAGACGTGGCTACACCTTC CASSLGEHRRGYTF - - TRBJ1-2 TRBV28
TGCGCCAGCAGCTTTACTACAGGGATCGGCATGAACACTGAAGCTTTCTTT CASSFTTGIGMNTEAFF - - TRBJ1-1 TRBV5-1
TGTGCCAGCAGTGAGCCCGGGATCAATCAGCCCCAGCATTTT CASSEPGINQPQHF - - TRBJ1-5 TRBV2
TGTGCCAGCAGCTTAGATCGGTCGGGGGCCTACGAGCAGTACTTC CASSLDRSGAYEQYF - - TRBJ2-7 TRBV11-2
TGTGCCATCAGAGGGGACATTACCTACGAGCAGTACTTC CAIRGDITYEQYF - - TRBJ2-7 TRBV10-3
TGTGCCAGCAGCTTAGCCAAAGAGACCCAGTACTTC CASSLAKETQYF - few TRBJ2-5 TRBV7-9
TGTGCCAGCAGTGAAAATCTGGCGGAAGAGACCCAGTACTTC CASSENLAEETQYF - - TRBJ2-5 TRBV2
TGTGCCACCAGGGGGGGGAACGAGGACGAGCAGTACTTC CATRGGNEDEQYF TRBD2 - TRBJ2-7 TRBV24-1
TGCGCCAGCAGCTTGGCCGGGAATAGCGGCTACAATGAGCAGTTCTTC CASSLAGNSGYNEQFF - - TRBJ2-1 TRBV5-1
TGCGCCAGCAGCTCCCCCGGGACTAGCGGGAGGTGGGAGCAGTTCTTC CASSSPGTSGRWEQFF TRBD2 - TRBJ2-1 TRBV5-1
TGTGCCAGCAGCCAAGTGAGCAGCTCCTACGAGCAGTACTTC CASSQVSSSYEQYF - - TRBJ2-7 TRBV3-1/TRBV3-2
TGCAGCGGTAAACAGGGGGCTCTACCCACAGATACGCAGTATTTT CSGKQGALPTDTQYF TRBD1 - TRBJ2-3 TRBV29-1
TGCGCCAGCAGCTTGGCCGGGGGACTAGCGCCCCGGGGGTCCTCCTACGAGCAGTACTTC CASSLAGGLAPRGSSYEQYF TRBD2 - TRBJ2-7 TRBV5-1
TGTGCCTGGGATACAACTGATCAGCCCCAGCATTTT CAWDTTDQPQHF - - TRBJ1-5 TRBV30
TGTGCCAGCAGCGCATCCGGGACAGGGACGAATGAGCAGTTCTTC CASSASGTGTNEQFF TRBD1 - TRBJ2-1 TRBV9
TGCGCCAGCAGCTTGGCGCCGGCCTACGACTACACCTTC CASSLAPAYDYTF - - TRBJ1-2 TRBV5-1
TGTGCCAGCAGCCGCGGGACAGGGGTGTTTTTT CASSRGTGVFF TRBD1 - TRBJ1-4 TRBV28
TGTGCCAGCAGAATAACAGCAGGACAGGGAACTTTAAACACCGGGGAGCTGTTTTTT CASRITAGQGTLNTGELFF TRBD1 - TRBJ2-2 TRBV28
TGCGCCAGCAGCTTGGGAGTAGCGGGAGGGCTGACAGATACGCAGTATTTT CASSLGVAGGLTDTQYF TRBD2 - TRBJ2-3 TRBV5-1
TGTGCCAGCAGCCAGAATCCGGCAGACTACAATGAGCAGTTCTTC CASSQNPADYNEQFF - - TRBJ2-1 TRBV3-1/TRBV3-2
TGTGCCAGTAGTTCAGGGGGTTCGGTCACCGGGGAGCTGTTTTTT CASSSGGSVTGELFF TRBD1 once TRBJ2-2 TRBV19
TGTGCCAGCAGCTGTAATAGCGCACAACGCACAGATACGCAGTATTTT CASSCNSAQRTDTQYF - few TRBJ2-3 TRBV21-1
TGTGCCAGCAGCCTTCCGCTTGGACAGAGTGGAAACACCATATATTTT CASSLPLGQSGNTIYF - - TRBJ1-3 TRBV5-4
TGTGCCAGTAGTACTGGGACAGGGAGGGCAGATACGCAGTATTTT CASSTGTGRADTQYF TRBD1 - TRBJ2-3 TRBV19
TGTGCCAGCAGGAGGACAGAAGTACGGGGCGAGCAGTACTTC CASRRTEVRGEQYF - - TRBJ2-7 TRBV2
TGTGCCAGCAGCTTACGGGGGGGAAAGGGCAATGAGCAGTTCTTC CASSLRGGKGNEQFF TRBD2 - TRBJ2-1 TRBV7-2
TGTGCCATCAGTGAGTCCAAGGGACAGGGATACTCACCCCTCCACTTT CAISESKGQGYSPLHF TRBD1 - TRBJ1-6 TRBV10-3
TGTGCCAGCAGACCTGACGGTCACTATGGCTACACCTTC CASRPDGHYGYTF - once TRBJ1-2 TRBV5-4
TGCGCCAGCAGCTTGTTGGGACAGGGGTTTGACGGGGAGCTGTTTTTT CASSLLGQGFDGELFF TRBD1 - TRBJ2-2 TRBV5-1
TGTGCCAGCAGTACCTTCAATAATTCACCCCTCCACTTT CASSTFNNSPLHF - - TRBJ1-6 TRBV6-6
TGTGCCAGCAGCTTGGACGGGGATCAGCCCCAGCATTTT CASSLDGDQPQHF - once TRBJ1-5 TRBV5-5
TGTGCCAGCAGAGGCAGGGCGCTCGGGGAGACCCAGTACTTC CASRGRALGETQYF - - TRBJ2-5 TRBV2
TGTGCCAGCAGTTTTTACCGCTGGAGACAGACAAACACTGAAGCTTTCTTT CASSFYRWRQTNTEAFF - - TRBJ1-1 TRBV28
TGTGCCGGGAACAGGGGGCAGGATGGCTACACCTTC CAGNRGQDGYTF TRBD1 - TRBJ1-2 TRBV6-5
TGCGCCAGCAGCTTGGTTGGGAGGGCCCACGAGCAGTACTTC CASSLVGRAHEQYF TRBD2 - TRBJ2-7 TRBV5-1
TGTGCCAGCAGCTCCATAACAGGAGGCAAGTATGGCTACACCTTC CASSSITGGKYGYTF - - TRBJ1-2 TRBV6-2/TRBV6-3
TGTGCCAGCAGTTACTCGAGGACAGGGGATTCACCCCTCCACTTT CASSYSRTGDSPLHF TRBD1 - TRBJ1-6 TRBV6-5
TGTGCCAGCAGTTACATGGATTCACCCCTCCACTTT CASSYMDSPLHF - few TRBJ1-6 TRBV6-5
TGCGCCAGCAGCCCACAGGGTTATAATGAAAAACTGTTTTTT CASSPQGYNEKLFF - - TRBJ1-4 TRBV5-1
TGCAGCGTTGTTGAGGAAGGTAAGACCGAGCAGTACTTC CSVVEEGKTEQYF - - TRBJ2-7 TRBV29-1
TGTGCCAGTAGCCGGGACTCCGAGGGTGGCTATGGCTACACCTTC CASSRDSEGGYGYTF - - TRBJ1-2 TRBV19
TGTGCCAGCAGCCAAGATGTAGGGATAACCCTCCACTTT CASSQDVGITLHF - - TRBJ1-6 TRBV3-1/TRBV3-2
TGTGCCAGCAGTTGGGACACCTACAATGAGCAGTTCTTC CASSWDTYNEQFF - - TRBJ2-1 TRBV6-5
TGTGCCAGCCGGGGACAGGAGGGACAGCCCCAGCATTTT CASRGQEGQPQHF TRBD1 - TRBJ1-5 TRBV6-6
TGCGCCAGCAGCCAGACCGGGACTAGCGACTACGAGCAGTACTTC CASSQTGTSDYEQYF TRBD2 - TRBJ2-7 TRBV4-1
TGCAGCGTTGTCCGGGACGAAAACACTGAAGCTTTCTTT CSVVRDENTEAFF - - TRBJ1-1 TRBV29-1
TGTGCCAGCAGTGAAACTACCAACTCCTACGAGCAGTACTTC CASSETTNSYEQYF - - TRBJ2-7 TRBV6-1
TGTGCCAGCAACATGTTTGGTAGCACTAGCACCGGGGAGCTGTTTTTT CASNMFGSTSTGELFF - - TRBJ2-2 TRBV21-1
TGTGCCAGCAGCTTAGTATTAGCGAACACCGGGGAGCTGTTTTTT CASSLVLANTGELFF - - TRBJ2-2 TRBV7-9
TGTGCCAGCTCCAAGGGGGGCACTAATGAAAAACTGTTTTTT CASSKGGTNEKLFF - - TRBJ1-4 TRBV18
TGTGCCAGCTCACTCTTACGGGACCGAATGAACACTGAAGCTTTCTTT CASSLLRDRMNTEAFF - few TRBJ1-1 TRBV18
TGTGCCAGCAGTGACCCGGACAGGGATGAAAAACTGTTTTTT CASSDPDRDEKLFF TRBD1 - TRBJ1-4 TRBV2